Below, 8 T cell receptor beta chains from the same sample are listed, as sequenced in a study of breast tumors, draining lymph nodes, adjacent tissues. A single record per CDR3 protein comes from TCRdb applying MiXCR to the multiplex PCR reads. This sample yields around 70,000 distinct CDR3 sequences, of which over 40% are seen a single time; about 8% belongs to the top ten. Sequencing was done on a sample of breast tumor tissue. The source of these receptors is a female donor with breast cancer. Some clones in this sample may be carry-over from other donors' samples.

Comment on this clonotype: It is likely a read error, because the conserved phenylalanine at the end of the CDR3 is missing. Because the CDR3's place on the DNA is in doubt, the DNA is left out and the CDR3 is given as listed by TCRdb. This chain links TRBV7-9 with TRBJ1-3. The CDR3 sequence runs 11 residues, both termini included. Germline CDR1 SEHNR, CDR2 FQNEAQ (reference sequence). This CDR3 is CASSPVAGGNT.

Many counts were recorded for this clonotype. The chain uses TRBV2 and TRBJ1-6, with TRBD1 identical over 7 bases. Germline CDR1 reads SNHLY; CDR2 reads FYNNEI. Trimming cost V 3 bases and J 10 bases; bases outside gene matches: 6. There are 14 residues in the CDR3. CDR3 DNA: TGTGCCAGCAGTGATAGGGGGCTAAAATCACCCCTCCACTTT. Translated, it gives CASSDRGLKSPLHF.

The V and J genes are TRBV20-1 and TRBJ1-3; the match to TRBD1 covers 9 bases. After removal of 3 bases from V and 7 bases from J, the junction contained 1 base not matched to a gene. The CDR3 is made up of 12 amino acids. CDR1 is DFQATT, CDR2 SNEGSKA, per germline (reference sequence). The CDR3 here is CSASGTGNTIYF. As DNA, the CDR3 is TGCAGTGCTAGTGGGACAGGGAACACCATATATTTT.

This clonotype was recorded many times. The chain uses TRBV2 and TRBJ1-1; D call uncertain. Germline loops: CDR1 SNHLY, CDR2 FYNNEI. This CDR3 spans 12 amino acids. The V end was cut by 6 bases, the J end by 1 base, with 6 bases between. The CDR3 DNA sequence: TGTGCCAGCAGGGAGGGGAACACTGAAGCTTTCTTT. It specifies CASREGNTEAFF.

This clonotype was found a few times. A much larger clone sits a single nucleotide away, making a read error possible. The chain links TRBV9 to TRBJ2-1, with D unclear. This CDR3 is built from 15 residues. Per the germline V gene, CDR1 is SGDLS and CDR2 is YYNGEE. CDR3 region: CASSPRPSRYNEPFF. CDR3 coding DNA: TGTGCCAGCAGCCCCCGGCCTAGTCGCTACAATGAGCCGTTCTTC.

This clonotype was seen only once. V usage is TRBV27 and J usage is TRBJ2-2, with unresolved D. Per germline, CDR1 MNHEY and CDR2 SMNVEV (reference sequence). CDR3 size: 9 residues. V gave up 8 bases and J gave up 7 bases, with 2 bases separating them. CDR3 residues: CASLGELFF. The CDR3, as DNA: TGTGCCAGCCTCGGGGAGCTGTTTTTT.

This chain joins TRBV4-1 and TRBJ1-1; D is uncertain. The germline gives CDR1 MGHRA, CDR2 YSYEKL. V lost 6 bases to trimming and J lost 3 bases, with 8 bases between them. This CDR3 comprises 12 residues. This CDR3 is CASRDCYTEAFF. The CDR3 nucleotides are TGCGCCAGCAGGGACTGTTACACTGAAGCTTTCTTT.

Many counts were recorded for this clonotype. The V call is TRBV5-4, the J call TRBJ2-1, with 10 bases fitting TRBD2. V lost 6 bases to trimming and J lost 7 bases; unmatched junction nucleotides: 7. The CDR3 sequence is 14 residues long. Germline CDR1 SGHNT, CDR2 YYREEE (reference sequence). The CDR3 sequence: CASKAGGSLNEQFF. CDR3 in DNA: TGTGCCAGCAAAGCGGGGGGGTCCCTAAATGAGCAGTTCTTC.